This record looks at one T cell receptor (beta chain) sequence and its context. There is no known antigen for this receptor. Qualities for individual bases were not recorded, and no much larger clone is one base off. The data were obtained in a study of cytomegalovirus exposure and HLA in healthy donors (dated by TCRdb to the late 2010s). Regarding the study in general: An earlier analysis of roughly 610 of the donors reported approximately 300 Gb of sequence data and about 120 million unique TCR beta sequences obtained from about 179 million T cells. In a later genetic analysis, genome-wide SNP genotypes for about three fifths of the 666 donors were used, and that subset was treated as a discovery cohort. To predict cytomegalovirus infection status, the study combined high-throughput TCR immunosequencing, statistical association of individual TCRs with disease status, and machine learning. The study used immunosequencing to profile the T cell repertoires of 600 to 850 subjects and linked those repertoires to cytomegalovirus serostatus. About 5 DR-DQ haplotypes were handled as single units for association and clustering, since linkage in the cohort was strong. Among around 400 genotyped donors of the cohort, an average of around 250,000 unique TCR beta nucleotide sequences was sequenced per donor, of which approximately 19% were non-productive. Both class I and class II loci were covered by HLA typing, at four-digit resolution. Donor age, sex, ethnicity and CMV serostatus were collected together with the repertoire data. Every repertoire in the discovery cohort had been generated on one and the same sequencing platform. Approximately 310 gigabases of sequencing data and tens of millions of unique TCR sequences were included in an early release covering 550 to 800 HLA-typed donors. Besides the first cohort of around 670 subjects, a separate validation cohort made up of over a hundred different subjects was used. To decide whether each TCR beta V gene segment behaved as functional or pseudogenic, an earlier analysis of some 600 of the donors relied on high-throughput TCR beta sequencing. The number of typed donors differed by locus: roughly 620-640 for A, B, C, DRB1 and DQB1; some 500 for DQA1; around 610 for DPA1; and 400 to 480 for DPB1. The aim of the study was to test whether cataloging public T cell receptors could identify signatures of past pathogen exposure. Rather than drawing on any new phenotypic data, the later analysis identified candidate immune exposures from TCR beta sequences and the way those sequences occurred across donors. In a later analysis, previously published TCR beta repertoires from hundreds of donors were re-analyzed and high-resolution HLA genotyping was added so that TCR occurrence patterns could be studied. Among the roughly 400 genotyped donors, 81% belonged to the genetic ancestry cluster associated with self-reported Caucasian donors. Beyond this particular receptor, the publication reports: Most TCR sequences were observed very rarely across donors, whereas some public TCRs were present in many individuals. Presence/absence analyses assumed roughly uniform sequencing depth across donors, an assumption that may not hold. It was suggested by the authors that the approach could potentially be generalized to other disease states and immunological phenotypes. HLA typing was unavailable for some donors at each locus, so association tests used only the typed subset. In a later analysis, TCR association rates were found to vary across HLA loci, with the most associated TCRs seen for DRB1 alleles and the fewest for HLA-C alleles. In vitro tests confirmed that a few of the cytomegalovirus-associated TCR beta chains recognize cytomegalovirus antigens. According to a later analysis, parvovirus B19, influenza, CMV and Epstein-Barr virus appeared linked to several top co-occurrence clusters. The classifier was reported to diagnose cytomegalovirus status with high specificity and sensitivity in both the original and validation cohorts. Correlated functional status among segregating V segments might reflect linkage disequilibrium, but an unknown experimental factor could not be ruled out. A cluster of highly shared sequence variants was judged likely to represent a technical artifact of the sequencing pipeline. Because counts were too low, around 17 rarely observed V segments, including chromosome 9 orphons, were left out of the earlier analysis of 500 to 750 of the donors. The cohort was sequenced for TCR beta chains only, and without alpha or paired-chain data the features that could be detected were limited. A later analysis found that HLA-associated TCR beta chains were more clonally expanded and had lower generation probabilities than equally common non-associated chains. A later genetic analysis associated a missense DCLRE1C variant with V-gene and J-gene trimming of TCR beta chains, and an independent cohort replicated the association. CMV serostatus was the only immune exposure information available for the cohort. Most CMV-associated TCR beta chains appeared to be HLA-restricted in a later analysis, and the HLA associations seemed to be driven largely by CMV exposure. The study listed 164 TCR beta chains as associated with cytomegalovirus. In a later genetic analysis, fewer N-insertions in productive TCRs were reported among donors in an Asian-associated ancestry cluster than the roughly 700-donor mean. Some IMGT-functional V segments, including TRBV6-2 and TRBV6-3, could not be distinguished by the 87-base-pair reads and were therefore excluded. Strong co-occurrence of HLA alleles, especially DR and DQ, made assigning TCR associations to individual alleles difficult. A further reported finding was that TCR beta sequences accurately predicted the HLA-A and HLA-B alleles for most subjects in the first cohort. Broadly in line with IMGT annotations, most TCR beta V segments showed up in productive rearrangements about 87% or about 30% of the time in an earlier analysis of 587 of the donors. A later analysis associated about 18,000 TCR beta sequences with specific HLA alleles at a false discovery rate of 0.05.

The cohort comprised fewer than 700 healthy bone marrow donors. All cohort members were sampled while nominally healthy, although unrecorded immune exposures were likely present. The donor was CMV seropositive and was included in the group of 250 to 300 seropositive cohort members. A peripheral blood sample was collected from each donor, and TCR beta sequencing was performed on peripheral blood mononuclear cells. Genomic DNA was extracted from the blood cell samples with the Qiagen DNeasy Blood Extraction Kit. V is cut by 6 bases and J by 0 bases, and the space between the germline ends is 8 bases. The CDR3, from cysteine to phenylalanine, totals 13 residues. This entry keeps only the CDR3 DNA: 39 bases, framed from base 1. CDR1 is given as MGHDK and CDR2 as SYGVNS, both from the germline V gene. Library construction relied on the immunoSEQ multiplex PCR assay. For the multiplex PCR, a mixture combining 60 forward primers for TCR Vbeta segments and 13 reverse primers for TCR Jbeta segments was used. A multiplex PCR assay on genomic DNA amplified the CDR3 region of rearranged TCR beta genes. The Illumina HiSeq System was used to sequence the amplified TCR beta libraries as 87-base-pair reads. The authors' analysis ran thus. In a later analysis, tens of millions of unique TCR beta chains were counted across the 500 to 850 repertoires, and about 9.9 million of these chains were shared by at least two donors. A nearest-neighbor algorithm error-corrected the raw reads and collapsed the reads into unique sequences, merging closely related sequences to remove PCR and sequencing errors. CDR3 sequences were aligned to IMGT reference sequences to assign V, D and J gene segments. For a sequence to be retained, a match of at least six nucleotides was required to both a V gene segment and a J gene segment. A rearrangement counted as productive if the CDR3 had no stop codons and remained in frame with V and J, and every other rearrangement counted as non-productive. Following IMGT convention, CDR3 was defined as the stretch from the second conserved V-encoded cysteine to the conserved J-encoded phenylalanine. In an earlier analysis of around 640 of the donors, sequences lacking an unambiguous match to a single V gene segment were excluded. An earlier analysis of a few hundred of the donors called V segments functional above 56.7% productive rearrangements and segregating when the between-donor standard deviation exceeded 5%. A statistical classification framework was built for diagnosing cytomegalovirus status from the catalog of TCR beta chain sequences. A later analysis assigned V and J genes by comparing TCR nucleotide sequences with IMGT/GENE-DB human TR gene sequences. Using the TCRdist pipeline, a later analysis assigned CDR3 sequences along with most-parsimonious VDJ recombination scenarios. In a later analysis, each TCR beta chain was defined by its CDR3 amino acid sequence together with its V-gene family, and reads without a unique V-gene family were excluded. In a later analysis, 550 to 650 highly shared, low-generation-probability nucleotide sequences were removed to address suspected cross-contamination and a sequencing artifact. A later analysis calculated a clonal expansion index for each public chain from normalized within-repertoire ranks of inferred template counts. A later analysis computed generation probabilities with a VDJ recombination model fitted to out-of-frame rearrangements, and checked the results against IGoR. Hypergeometric tests were used in a later analysis to score TCR-TCR, TCR-HLA and TCR-CMV co-occurrence, with a repertoire-size bias correction applied to the TCR pairs. A later analysis estimated false discovery rates by permuting HLA or CMV assignments 20 times. In a later analysis, co-occurring TCRs were grouped using DBSCAN, and TCRdist sequence similarity was added for clustering within HLA-allele-positive subsets. Repertoires with fewer than 30,000 or more than 120,000 public chains, plus five repertoires with anomalous nucleotide sharing, were excluded from co-occurrence clustering. Sourced from immuneACCESS, this table was stored by TCRdb with only in-frame sequences that have V and J called. A share of the clones is absent; for the studies checked, an unresolved V gene accounts for under half, and the remainder has no known explanation. V and J calls plus clone size are reproduced from that table; the DNA served to infer D and trimming. Here the sample has approximately 70,000 clones; less than 75% occur a single time. Of the sample, 7.5% to 8% falls within the top ten clones.

The sequence joins TRBV25-1 to TRBJ1-1; no D gene is confidently identified. The origin of this receptor is a man in his forties in good health and CMV-seropositive. Sequencing was performed on PBMCs. In nucleotide form, the sequence is TGTGCCAGCAGGGACTCCCTGAACACTGAAGCTTTCTTT. It translates as CASRDSLNTEAFF.